The clone carrying this TCR beta chain appeared a few times. Unique molecular identifiers were attached to individual cDNA molecules. TCRdb recomputed calls from the 5' RACE reads with MiXCR, one row per CDR3 protein. Among 60,000 to 70,000 distinct CDR3 sequences listed, around 9% were seen once. V shed 4 bases and J shed 2 bases, with 6 bases lying between them. Germline V gene lookup returns CDR1 SQVTM and CDR2 ANQGSEA. The CDR3 totals 13 residues. This entry is derived from a study of early T cells in non-severe SARS-CoV-2 infection. Study context: Chains were not paired, and sequencing was done on bulk RNA from unsorted whole blood.

This TCR was sampled from an adult who was a healthcare worker with PCR-confirmed SARS-CoV-2 infection or an uninfected control (not recorded which). This chain uses TRBV29-1 with TRBJ2-6; D is ambiguous. Sequencing was done on a sample of whole blood. The CDR3 here is CSVGRPGANVLTF. CDR3 in DNA: TGCAGCGTTGGACGGCCTGGGGCCAACGTCCTGACTTTC.